These 21 T cell receptor beta chains were sequenced from one sample in a study of T cell responses to AZD1222 COVID-19 vaccine. Profiling relied on immunoSEQ multiplex PCR, and the TCRdb table lists in-frame clones only, not all of them. The sample holds tens of thousands of clones; around 90% are singletons and the top ten take 11%. This specimen consisted of peripheral blood, obtained 28 days after the second AZD1222 dose. These receptors originate from an adult who received the AZD1222 COVID-19 vaccine.

Only a few counts were recorded for this clone. This chain uses TRBV5-5 with TRBJ1-4; tentative D call: TRBD1 (5 bases). CDR3 size: 16 residues. CDR1 is SGHKS, CDR2 YYEKEE, per germline (reference sequence). The ends were cut back, 4 bases at V and 4 bases at J, with 17 bases in the middle. CDR3 region: CASSRGVSGLNEKLFF. The CDR3 coding sequence is TGTGCCAGCAGCCGAGGGGTCTCGGGCCTTAATGAAAAACTGTTTTTT.

This rearrangement joins TRBV29-1 to TRBJ1-2; TRBD1 might be the D (5 bases). V was shortened by 4 bases and J by 0 bases, with 27 bases between the two germline ends. This CDR3 has 19 residues. Germline loops: CDR1 SQVTM, CDR2 ANQGSEA. CDR3 sequence: CSVVGVGSTRTSSNYGYTF. CDR3 sequence (DNA): TGCAGCGTTGTGGGGGTAGGGTCGACCAGGACCTCATCTAACTATGGCTACACCTTC.

The rearrangement links TRBV5-4 to TRBJ1-1; no reliable D call. Trimming shortened V by 3 bases and J by 2 bases, and 5 bases separated the two germline ends. This CDR3 contains 12 residues. CDR1 is SGHNT and CDR2 is YYREEE in the germline V gene (reference sequence). This CDR3 reads CASSSVNTEAFF. The CDR3 bases are TGTGCCAGCAGCTCCGTTAACACTGAAGCTTTCTTT. Supplemented by reference TRBV5-4 and TRBJ1-1, the full variable domain reads ETGVTQSPTHLIKTRGQQVTLRCSSQSGHNTVSWYQQALGQGPQFIFQYYREEENGRGNFPPRFSGLQFPNYSSELNVNALELDDSALYLCASSSVNTEAFFGQGTRLTVV.

The gene calls are TRBV5-1 and TRBJ1-1; perhaps TRBD1 as D (5 bases). Germline CDR1 reads SGHRS; CDR2 reads YFSETQ. Between the trimmed V and J ends, which lost 5 bases and 3 bases, there was a span of 17 bases. CDR3 size: 15 residues. CDR3 DNA: TGCGCCAGCAGGCTCCAGGTGGGGCAGGACACTGAAGCTTTCTTT. Its protein is CASRLQVGQDTEAFF.

V is TRBV11-3 and J is TRBJ2-3, with 8 bases identical to TRBD2. Germline V gene sequence: CDR1 SGHNT, CDR2 YENEEA. The CDR3 consists of 15 residues. The V and J ends lost 1 base and 3 bases, in that order; junction bases with no gene match: 3. Here the CDR3 reads CASSLGSGVTDTQYF. CDR3 bases: TGTGCCAGCAGCTTAGGTAGCGGGGTAACAGATACGCAGTATTTT.

The J gene is TRBJ1-1, the V gene TRBV7-2; TRBD1 might be the D (6 bases). This CDR3 has 15 amino acids. The V gene lost 3 bases and the J gene lost 0 bases, with 11 bases spanning the gap. Germline V gene data show CDR1 as SGHTA and CDR2 as FQGNSA. This CDR3 is CASSLGGRMNTEAFF. The CDR3 coding sequence is TGTGCCAGCAGCTTGGGGGGGCGTATGAACACTGAAGCTTTCTTT.

The chain combines TRBV11-3 with TRBJ2-2; D not certain. CDR1 SGHNT and CDR2 YENEEA come from the germline V gene. The V gene lost 6 bases and the J gene lost 3 bases, with 5 bases spanning the gap. The CDR3 runs to 12 residues. The CDR3 DNA follows: TGTGCCAGCAGGCTCGACACCGGGGAGCTGTTTTTT. Translating gives CASRLDTGELFF.

J is TRBJ2-6 and V is TRBV19; D tentatively fits TRBD1 or TRBD2 (5 bases each). The CDR3 length is 18 residues. V was clipped by 4 bases and J by 0 bases, with 16 bases between them. CDR1 LNHDA and CDR2 SQIVND come from the germline V gene (reference sequence). CDR3 sequence reads: CASSTAQVAGSGANVLTF. CDR3 nucleotides: TGTGCCAGTAGTACGGCACAGGTCGCGGGCTCTGGGGCCAACGTCCTGACTTTC.

The chain links TRBV28 to TRBJ1-2; D is unresolved. The V gene's germline CDR1 is MDHEN and CDR2 SYDVKM. V lost 3 bases to trimming and J lost 4 bases, with 9 bases between them. This CDR3 has 13 residues. The CDR3 region is CASSLAVLYGYTF. The CDR3 DNA follows: TGTGCCAGCAGTTTGGCGGTCCTCTATGGCTACACCTTC.

This clone was recorded a few times. The chain employs TRBV5-1 and TRBJ1-2; TRBD1 agrees at 11 bases. After removal of 3 bases from V and 4 bases from J, the junction contained 5 bases not matched to a gene. Germline loops: CDR1 SGHRS, CDR2 YFSETQ. The CDR3 runs 15 residues. CDR3 nucleotide sequence: TGCGCCAGCAGCTCGCCGGGACAGGGGGTCTATGGCTACACCTTC. It translates to CASSSPGQGVYGYTF.

J is TRBJ1-6 and V is TRBV29-1, with TRBD1 as a possible D gene (5 bases). Trimming shortened V by 3 bases and J by 5 bases, and 14 bases separated the two germline ends. The germline V gene encodes CDR1 SQVTM and CDR2 ANQGSEA. This CDR3 is built from 15 residues. CDR3 sequence (DNA): TGCAGCGTTGATTTGGAGGGGATCCATAATTCACCCCTCCACTTT. As protein: CSVDLEGIHNSPLHF. The variable domain in full, completed from reference TRBV29-1 and TRBJ1-6, reads SAVISQKPSRDICQRGTSLTIQCQVDSQVTMMFWYRQQPGQSLTLIATANQGSEATYESGFVIDKFPISRPNLTFSTLTVSNMSPEDSSIYLCSVDLEGIHNSPLHFGNGTRLTVT.

The chain combines TRBV11-2 with TRBJ2-7; D gene unclear. Germline V gene lookup returns CDR1 SGHAT and CDR2 FQNNGV. The CDR3 is 15 residues long. Trimming left V 5 bases short and J 0 bases short, with 14 bases between. CDR3 loop: CASSPSPAISYEQYF. The CDR3 coding sequence is TGTGCCAGCAGCCCCTCACCGGCCATCTCCTACGAGCAGTACTTC.

This sequence joins TRBV20-1 and TRBJ1-1, with 7 bases matching TRBD1. The germline V gene has CDR1 DFQATT and CDR2 SNEGSKA (reference sequence). After removal of 3 bases from V and 3 bases from J, the junction contained 4 bases not matched to a gene. The CDR3 totals 13 residues. DNA of the CDR3: TGCAGTGCTAGTAAGGACAGGTACACTGAAGCTTTCTTT. It encodes CSASKDRYTEAFF.

The chain couples TRBV3-1 (or the pseudogene TRBV3-2) to TRBJ1-2, with D perhaps TRBD1 (5 bases). The germline V and J ends were trimmed by 9 bases and 8 bases, with 16 bases remaining between them. CDR3 length equals 12 residues. The germline V gene has CDR1 LGHDT and CDR2 YNNKEL (reference sequence). The CDR3 DNA follows: TGTGCCAGTTCGTCCGGGGCTGACGGCTACACCTTC. Amino acid sequence: CASSSGADGYTF.

The chain has TRBV3-1 (or the pseudogene TRBV3-2) and TRBJ1-2, with D perhaps TRBD1 (5 bases). The V end lost 0 bases, the J end lost 7 bases, and 9 bases lay between the germline ends. Germline-derived CDR1 and CDR2 are LGHDT and YNNKEL (reference sequence). This CDR3 has 13 residues. CDR3 sequence (DNA): TGTGCCAGCAGCCAAGATAATGGGGGTGGCTACACCTTC. This encodes CASSQDNGGGYTF.

The chain carries TRBV21-1 and TRBJ2-7; TRBD2 is the table's D call and was not checked against the DNA. TRBV21-1 is reported as a pseudogene. The CDR3 extends over 15 amino acids. The CDR3 region has the DNA TGTGCCAGCAGCAAAGAGCGGGGGGGGACCTACGAGCAGTACTTC. This gives the protein CASSKERGGTYEQYF.

The V gene is TRBV3-1 (or the pseudogene TRBV3-2), the J gene TRBJ2-3; 7 bases agree with TRBD2. Trimming at V came to 2 bases and at J to 2 bases, leaving 1 base not matched to a gene. Germline V gene lookup returns CDR1 LGHDT and CDR2 YNNKEL (reference sequence). The length of the CDR3 is 14 residues. The CDR3 region has the DNA TGTGCCAGCAGCCAACGGGGGGACACAGATACGCAGTATTTT. Protein product: CASSQRGDTDTQYF.

V gene TRBV4-3 combines with J gene TRBJ2-3; D gene unclear. This CDR3 is built from 13 residues. Germline CDR1 reads LGHNA; CDR2 reads YSLEER. Trimming removed 5 bases at V and 2 bases at J, with 8 bases between. CDR3 sequence reads: CASSARHTDTQYF. The DNA for the CDR3 is TGCGCCAGCAGCGCTCGCCACACAGATACGCAGTATTTT.

The chain carries TRBV9 and TRBJ2-1; 10 bases agree with TRBD2. The CDR3 runs 17 residues. Trimming took 4 bases from V and 5 from J; bases not matched to a gene: 12. CDR1 is SGDLS and CDR2 is YYNGEE in the germline V gene. CDR3 nucleotide sequence: TGTGCCAGCAGCTTCCCCGGGCTAGCGGGGGAAGACAATGAGCAGTTCTTC. Amino acids: CASSFPGLAGEDNEQFF.

J is TRBJ2-7 and V is TRBV4-1; 7 bases match TRBD1. The germline CDR1 and CDR2 sequences are MGHRA and YSYEKL. V lost 2 bases, J lost 3 bases, and 4 bases stayed unmatched. This CDR3 has 14 residues. The CDR3 reads CASSQPGQLYEQYF. The CDR3 DNA follows: TGCGCCAGCAGCCAACCGGGACAGCTCTACGAGCAGTACTTC.

V is TRBV28 and J is TRBJ2-5, with D perhaps matching TRBD2 (7 bases). Germline CDR1 MDHEN, CDR2 SYDVKM. The CDR3 is 12 amino acids. V was cut by 11 bases and J by 3 bases, with 13 bases left in between. The CDR3 loop reads CALGGQEETQYF. CDR3 coding DNA: TGTGCCCTGGGGGGGCAGGAAGAGACCCAGTACTTC. Using reference TRBV28 and TRBJ2-5 for the parts outside the CDR3, the full variable domain is DVKVTQSSRYLVKRTGEKVFLECVQDMDHENMFWYRQDPGLGLRLIYFSYDVKMKEKGDIPEGYSVSREKKERFSLILESASTNQTSMYLCALGGQEETQYFGPGTRLLVL.